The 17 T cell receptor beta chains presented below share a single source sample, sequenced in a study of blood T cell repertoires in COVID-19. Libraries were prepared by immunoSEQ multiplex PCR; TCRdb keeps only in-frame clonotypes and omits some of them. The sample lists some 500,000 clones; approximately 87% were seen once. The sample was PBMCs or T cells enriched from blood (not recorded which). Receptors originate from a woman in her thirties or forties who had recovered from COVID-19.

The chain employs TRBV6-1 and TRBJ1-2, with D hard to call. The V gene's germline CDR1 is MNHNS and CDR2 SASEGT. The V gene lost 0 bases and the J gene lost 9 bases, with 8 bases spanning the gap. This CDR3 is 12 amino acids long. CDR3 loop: CASSEARGSYTF. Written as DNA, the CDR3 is TGTGCCAGCAGTGAAGCGCGAGGAAGCTACACCTTC.

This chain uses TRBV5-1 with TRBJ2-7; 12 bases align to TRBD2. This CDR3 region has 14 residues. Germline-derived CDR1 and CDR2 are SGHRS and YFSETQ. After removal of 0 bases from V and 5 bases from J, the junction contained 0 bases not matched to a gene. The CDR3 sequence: CASSLGLAGDEQYF. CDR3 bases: TGCGCCAGCAGCTTGGGACTAGCGGGAGACGAGCAGTACTTC.

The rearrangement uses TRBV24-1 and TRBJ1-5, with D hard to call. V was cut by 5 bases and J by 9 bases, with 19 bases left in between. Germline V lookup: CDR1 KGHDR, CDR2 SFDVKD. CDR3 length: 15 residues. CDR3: CATSGPYLRVAPQHF. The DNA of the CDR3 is TGTGCCACCAGTGGGCCTTACCTTCGGGTTGCGCCCCAGCATTTT.

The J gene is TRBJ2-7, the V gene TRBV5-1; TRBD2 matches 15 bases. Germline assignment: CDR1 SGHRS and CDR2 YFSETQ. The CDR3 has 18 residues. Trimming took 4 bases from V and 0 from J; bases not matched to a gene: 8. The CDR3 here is CASSHPGTSGRNSYEQYF. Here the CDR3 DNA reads TGCGCCAGCAGCCATCCCGGGACTAGCGGGAGGAACTCCTACGAGCAGTACTTC.

CDR3 bases: TGTGCCAGCAGCTTGGACAGGGGGCCACGGCCCCAGCATTTT. Amino acids: CASSLDRGPRPQHF. This chain connects TRBV7-2 to TRBJ1-5, with TRBD1 matching over 11 bases. V lost 3 bases, J lost 9 bases, and 4 bases stayed unmatched. This CDR3 has 14 residues. CDR1 SGHTA and CDR2 FQGNSA come from the germline V gene.

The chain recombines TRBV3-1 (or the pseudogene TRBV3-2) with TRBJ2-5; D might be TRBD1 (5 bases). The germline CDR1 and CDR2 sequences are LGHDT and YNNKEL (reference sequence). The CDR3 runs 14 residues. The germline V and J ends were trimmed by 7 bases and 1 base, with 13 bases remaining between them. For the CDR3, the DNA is TGTGCCAGCACCCCTGGGGCCAGCCAAGAGACCCAGTACTTC. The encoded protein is CASTPGASQETQYF.

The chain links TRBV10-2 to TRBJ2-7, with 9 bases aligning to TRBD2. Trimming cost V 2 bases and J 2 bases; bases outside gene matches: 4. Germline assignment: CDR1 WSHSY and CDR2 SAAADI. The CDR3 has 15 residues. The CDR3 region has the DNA TGCGCCAGCAGTGAGGGAGCGGGAGGTGCCTACGAGCAGTACTTC. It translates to CASSEGAGGAYEQYF.

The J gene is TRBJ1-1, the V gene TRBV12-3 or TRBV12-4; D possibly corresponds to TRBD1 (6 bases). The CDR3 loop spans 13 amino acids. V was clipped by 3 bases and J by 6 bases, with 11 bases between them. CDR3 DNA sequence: TGTGCCAGCAGTTTTCAGGGGTCGGCTGAAGCTTTCTTT. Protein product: CASSFQGSAEAFF.

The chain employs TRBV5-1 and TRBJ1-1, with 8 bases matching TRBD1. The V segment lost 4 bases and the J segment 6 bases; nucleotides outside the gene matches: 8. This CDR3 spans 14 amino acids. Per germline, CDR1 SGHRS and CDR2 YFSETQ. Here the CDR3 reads CASSDPQGAAEAFF. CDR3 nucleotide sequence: TGCGCCAGCAGCGATCCTCAGGGGGCGGCTGAAGCTTTCTTT.

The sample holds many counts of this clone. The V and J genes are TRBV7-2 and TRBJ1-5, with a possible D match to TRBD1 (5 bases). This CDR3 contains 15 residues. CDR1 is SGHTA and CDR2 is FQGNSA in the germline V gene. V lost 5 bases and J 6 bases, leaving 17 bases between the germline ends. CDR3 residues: CASSPGIREGQPQHF. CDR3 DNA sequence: TGTGCCAGCAGCCCCGGGATCAGGGAGGGTCAGCCCCAGCATTTT. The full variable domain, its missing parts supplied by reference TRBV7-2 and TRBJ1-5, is GAGVSQSPSNKVTEKGKDVELRCDPISGHTALYWYRQSLGQGLEFLIYFQGNSAPDKSGLPSDRFSAERTGGSVSTLTIQRTQQEDSAVYLCASSPGIREGQPQHFGDGTRLSIL.

CDR3 DNA: TGCGCCAGCAGCTCGGGACTAGCGGTTAGTTCAGGTACAGATACGCAGTATTTT. It codes for CASSSGLAVSSGTDTQYF. The chain couples TRBV5-1 to TRBJ2-3; 11 bases match TRBD2. V shed 3 bases and J 3 bases; nucleotides not matched to a gene: 12. The germline CDR1 and CDR2 sequences are SGHRS and YFSETQ. CDR3 length: 18 residues.

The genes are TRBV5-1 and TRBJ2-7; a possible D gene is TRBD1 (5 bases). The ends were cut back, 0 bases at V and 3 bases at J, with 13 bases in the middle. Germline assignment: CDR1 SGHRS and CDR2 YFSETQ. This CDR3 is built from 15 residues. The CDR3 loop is CASSLDGQGDYEQYF. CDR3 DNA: TGCGCCAGCAGCTTGGATGGCCAGGGTGACTACGAGCAGTACTTC.

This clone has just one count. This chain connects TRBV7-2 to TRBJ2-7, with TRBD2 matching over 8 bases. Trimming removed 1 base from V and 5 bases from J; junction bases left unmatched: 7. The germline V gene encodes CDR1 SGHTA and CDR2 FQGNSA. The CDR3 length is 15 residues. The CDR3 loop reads CASSLVSGSTHEQYF. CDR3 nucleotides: TGTGCCAGCAGCTTAGTGAGCGGGAGTACCCACGAGCAGTACTTC.

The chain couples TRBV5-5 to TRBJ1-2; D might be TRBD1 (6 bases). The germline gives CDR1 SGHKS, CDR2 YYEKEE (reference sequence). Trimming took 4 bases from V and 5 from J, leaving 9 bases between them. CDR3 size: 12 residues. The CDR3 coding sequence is TGTGCCAGCAGCCTCAGGGGATATGGCTACACCTTC. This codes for CASSLRGYGYTF.

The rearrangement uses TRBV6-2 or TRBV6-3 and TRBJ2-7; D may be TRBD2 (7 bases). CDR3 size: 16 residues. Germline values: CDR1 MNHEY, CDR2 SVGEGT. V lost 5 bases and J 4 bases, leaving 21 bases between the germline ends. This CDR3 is CASSPSEGEGLYEQYF. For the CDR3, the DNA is TGTGCCAGCAGTCCCTCGGAGGGGGAGGGCCTATACGAGCAGTACTTC.

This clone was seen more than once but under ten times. The CDR3 region is CASSFVDRGTYEQYF. The CDR3 coding sequence is TGCGCCAGCAGCTTTGTGGACAGGGGAACTTACGAGCAGTACTTC. The chain uses TRBV5-1 and TRBJ2-7; 9 bases agree with TRBD1. The germline V gene encodes CDR1 SGHRS and CDR2 YFSETQ. Trimming took 2 bases from V and 4 from J; bases not matched to a gene: 7. The CDR3 sequence is 15 residues long.

CDR3 in DNA: TGTGCCAGCAGTGACGGGACTAGCGCACTAGCGGTCACAGATACGCAGTATTTT. Its translation: CASSDGTSALAVTDTQYF. The chain carries TRBV2 and TRBJ2-3, with 10 bases that match TRBD2. Per the germline V gene, CDR1 is SNHLY and CDR2 is FYNNEI. This CDR3 is built from 18 residues. V was clipped by 3 bases and J by 2 bases; unmatched bases: 11.